One T cell receptor beta chain is described in this entry. Its antigen is not known. This entry is derived from a study of cytomegalovirus exposure and HLA in healthy donors. Study-wide results and caveats: Investigators reported some 150 TCR beta chains as tied to cytomegalovirus. Most TCR sequences proved rare, with some public TCRs found in many donors.

Use of 60 Vbeta and 13 Jbeta primers characterized the PCR. Sequencing used immunoSEQ multiplex PCR; TCRdb keeps in-frame clones, though not all of them. The sample lists 100,000 to 150,000 clones, roughly 71% occurring once. Germline trimming cut 3 bases from V and 5 bases from J; bases unmatched to any gene: 19. The CDR3 covers 19 residues. Germline assignment: CDR1 LGHNA and CDR2 YNFKEQ. The sample was PBMCs. The clonotype originates from a woman between 45 and 60 years old in good health and CMV-seropositive. The rearrangement joins TRBV4-2 to TRBJ2-3, with 8 nucleotides matching TRBD2. Here the CDR3 reads CASSHPGGAYGGARDTQYF. Here the CDR3 DNA reads TGTGCCAGCAGCCACCCCGGGGGAGCCTACGGGGGGGCCAGAGATACGCAGTATTTT.